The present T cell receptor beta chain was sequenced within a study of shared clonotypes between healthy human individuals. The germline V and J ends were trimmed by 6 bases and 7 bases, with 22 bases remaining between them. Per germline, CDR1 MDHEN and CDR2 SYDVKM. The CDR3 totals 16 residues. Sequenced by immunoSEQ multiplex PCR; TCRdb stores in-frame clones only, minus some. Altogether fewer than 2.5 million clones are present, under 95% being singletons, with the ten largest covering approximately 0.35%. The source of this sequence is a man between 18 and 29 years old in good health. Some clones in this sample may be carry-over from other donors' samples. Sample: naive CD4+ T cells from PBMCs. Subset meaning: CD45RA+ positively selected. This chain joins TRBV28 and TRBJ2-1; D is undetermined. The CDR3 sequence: CASSLFVVHTANEQFF. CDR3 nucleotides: TGTGCCAGCAGCCTTTTTGTGGTCCACACGGCGAATGAGCAGTTCTTC.